The clone carrying this T cell receptor beta chain was seen more than once but under ten times. Its antigen is unidentified. The sample is drawn from a study of T cells in Graves' hyperthyroidism and ophthalmopathy. The TCR beta CDR3 regions underwent amplification using RNA transcripts as the source. The HTBI primer set was used in a first-round RT-PCR of the TCR CDR3. In TCRdb, the multiplex PCR reads were re-called with MiXCR into one record per CDR3 protein. This sample has under 200,000 distinct CDR3 sequences, with around 8.9% found just once. The V and J ends lost 2 bases and 6 bases, in that order; junction bases with no gene match: 12. The CDR3 has 16 amino acids. Germline V gene sequence: CDR1 MNHEY, CDR2 SVGAGI. The study left out patients who had uncontrolled infection, other autoimmune disease, pregnancy or lactation. Diagnostic decisions used clinical symptoms, serum thyroxine and TRAb, thyroid ultrasound and orbital computed tomography.

Whole-study results and caveats: A model of 13 V-J features distinguished ophthalmopathy from stable hyperthyroidism.

The genes are TRBV6-5 and TRBJ1-1, with TRBD1 matching 7 bases. The clonotype was recovered from a woman aged 18-29 years with Graves' hyperthyroidism that later progressed to Graves' ophthalmopathy. Sequenced: blood. The CDR3 DNA reads TGTGCCAGCAGTTACGAACGCGGGACAGAGTCTCCTGAAGCTTTCTTT. Protein: CASSYERGTESPEAFF.